What follows are 30 T cell receptor beta chains derived from one specimen sequenced in a study of blood T cells in healthy people across ages (dated by TCRdb to between 2015 and 2016). Library construction relied on 5' RACE. The sample was run on an Illumina HiSeq 2500. A second roughly 7 to 11 cycle PCR used a sample-barcoded 5' primer and a J-beta primer mix. The public reads were reprocessed in TCRdb via fastp at Q25 and MiXCR, keeping in-frame beta chains. Merged by CDR3 protein, the rows form single entries marked with the most common genes and DNA. The sample profile shows approximately 960,000 distinct CDR3 sequences; around 29% of them were found once. The top ten constitute roughly 10% of the sample. These data were also filed under a second study, of T cells of mothers and their children.

The sequencing input was blood. The receptors originated from a woman aged 40 to 49 in good health.

With respect to this clonotype: Compared with germline, one end of the junction differs, possibly owing to a read error. The CDR3 loop is CASGFKGLAGLETQYF. DNA of the CDR3: TGTGCCAGCGGTTTTAAGGGCCTAGCGGGTCTGGAGACCCAGTACTTC. The chain employs TRBV28 and TRBJ2-5, with 8 bases fitting TRBD2. CDR1 is MDHEN and CDR2 is SYDVKM in the germline V gene. The CDR3 extends over 16 amino acids.

About this clonotype: A read error is possible here, since a much larger clone lies one base away. The chain recombines TRBV20-1 with TRBJ2-2; 10 bases are shared with TRBD1. Germline-derived CDR1 and CDR2 are DFQATT and SNEGSKA (reference sequence). The CDR3 runs to 14 residues. This CDR3 reads CSARTGGDTGERFF. CDR3 bases: TGCAGTGCTAGGACAGGGGGCGACACCGGGGAGCGGTTTTTT.

About this clonotype itself: A much larger clone lies one base from this, so it may be a read error. The chain couples TRBV20-1 to TRBJ2-7; 9 positions match TRBD1. The CDR3 sequence is 16 residues long. Germline lookup yields CDR1 DFQATT and CDR2 SNEGSKA (reference sequence). Trimming at V came to 0 bases and at J to 2 bases, leaving 8 bases not matched to a gene. The CDR3 reads CSARDCGTGFPYEQYF. The CDR3 DNA reads as TGCAGTGCTAGAGATTGCGGGACAGGGTTTCCCTACGAGCAGTACTTC.

This clonotype was seen more than once but under ten times. The rearrangement uses TRBV2 and TRBJ2-3, with 8 positions matching TRBD2. Trimming cost V 6 bases and J 1 base; bases outside gene matches: 9. The CDR3 has 16 residues. Germline values: CDR1 SNHLY, CDR2 FYNNEI. CDR3 nucleotides: TGTGCCAGCAGACACGAGAGAGCGGGGGGCACAGATACGCAGTATTTT. Translating gives CASRHERAGGTDTQYF. Full variable domain (rest looked up from reference TRBV2 and TRBJ2-3): EPEVTQTPSHQVTQMGQEVILRCVPISNHLYFYWYRQILGQKVEFLVSFYNNEISEKSEIFDDQFSVERPDGSNFTLKIRSTKLEDSAMYFCASRHERAGGTDTQYFGPGTRLTVL.

Remarks on this clonotype: A read error is possible here, since a much larger clone lies one base away. This chain uses TRBV7-9 with TRBJ2-5; the D is unclear. CDR1 and CDR2 from the germline V gene are SEHNR and FQNEAQ (reference sequence). The CDR3 extends over 12 amino acids. Between the trimmed V and J ends, which lost 8 bases and 11 bases, there was a span of 18 bases. In DNA, the CDR3 is TGTGCCAGCCTTCGAGAATTCAATGAGCAGTACTTC. Protein: CASLREFNEQYF.

With respect to this clonotype: This sequence may be a read error, since a much larger clone differs from it by one base. The rearrangement uses TRBV20-1 and TRBJ2-1; TRBD1 aligns across 9 bases. The J call may be in error: the DNA end matches TRBJ2-7 better. This CDR3 spans 14 amino acids. From germline, CDR1 is DFQATT and CDR2 SNEGSKA (reference sequence). The CDR3 DNA follows: TGCAGTGCTCTCGACAGGGGGTCCCACAATGAGCAGTACTTC. Translating it yields CSALDRGSHNEQYF.

This clonotype has a count of ten or more. The chain carries TRBV9 and TRBJ2-1, with 10 bases lining up with TRBD1. Germline-derived CDR1 and CDR2 are SGDLS and YYNGEE. Trimming cost V 2 bases and J 0 bases; bases outside gene matches: 2. CDR3 length: 16 amino acids. The DNA for the CDR3 is TGTGCCAGCAGCGTCCGGACAGGGGGCTCCTACAATGAGCAGTTCTTC. It yields the protein CASSVRTGGSYNEQFF.

This clonotype showed up just a few times. The chain carries TRBV28 and TRBJ2-2; no clear D gene. The CDR3 covers 14 residues. V lost 5 bases and J lost 9, with 16 bases in between. The germline V gene has CDR1 MDHEN and CDR2 SYDVKM. In DNA, the CDR3 is TGTGCCAGCAGTCCCCGACTGGACCTGAGGGAGCTGTTTTTT. This encodes CASSPRLDLRELFF.

On this clonotype: A much larger clonotype is one base distant, so this may be a read error. The chain joins TRBV29-1 to TRBJ1-4, with TRBD1 as a possible D gene (6 bases). The CDR3 has 14 residues. The germline gives CDR1 SQVTM, CDR2 ANQGSEA. The DNA of the CDR3 is TGCAGCGTTGTTATGGCCAGGGGCAATGAAAAACTGGTTTTT. As protein: CSVVMARGNEKLVF.

This clonotype has more than one count but fewer than ten. The V gene is TRBV6-5, the J gene TRBJ1-4; 7 bases are a match to TRBD1. CDR3 length: 14 residues. The V gene end was trimmed by 2 bases and the J gene end by 5 bases; junction bases not matched to a gene: 2. CDR1 MNHEY and CDR2 SVGAGI come from the germline V gene. CDR3 in DNA: TGTGCCAGCAGTTACGAGGGGGCAAATGAAAAACTGTTTTTT. Translation gives CASSYEGANEKLFF.

This rearrangement joins TRBV28 to TRBJ1-2; D is undetermined. Germline assignment: CDR1 MDHEN and CDR2 SYDVKM. V lost 3 bases, J lost 6 bases, and 11 bases lay in between. The length of the CDR3 is 13 residues. CDR3 residues: CASSFLAGHGYTF. In nucleotides, the CDR3 is TGTGCCAGCAGTTTCCTCGCAGGCCATGGCTACACCTTC.

In its sample, this clonotype was seen many times. The chain links TRBV20-1 to TRBJ1-2; 7 bases are shared with TRBD1. This CDR3 spans 12 amino acids. V trimming: 4 bases; J trimming: 7 bases; junction bases outside the gene matches: 6. In germline, CDR1 is DFQATT, CDR2 SNEGSKA (reference sequence). The CDR3 sequence is CSAKTGDLGYTF. Written as DNA, the CDR3 is TGCAGTGCTAAAACAGGGGACCTTGGCTACACCTTC.

This clonotype was recorded many times. The chain joins TRBV14 to TRBJ2-7, with 8 bases fitting TRBD1. The CDR3 consists of 13 residues. The germline V gene encodes CDR1 SGHDN and CDR2 FVKESK. The J segment lost 8 bases and the V segment lost 5 bases, leaving 8 bases of the junction unmatched. As DNA, the CDR3 is TGTGCCAGCAGCTCATTCCCAGGGGGCCAGCAGTACTTC. This gives the protein CASSSFPGGQQYF. The variable domain in full, completed from reference TRBV14 and TRBJ2-7, reads EAGVTQFPSHSVIEKGQTVTLRCDPISGHDNLYWYRRVMGKEIKFLLHFVKESKQDESGMPNNRFLAERTGGTYSTLKVQPAELEDSGVYFCASSSFPGGQQYFGPGTRLTVT.

The CDR3 bases are TGTGCCAGCAGTACGGGACTACCCTACAATGAGCAGTACTTC. It specifies CASSTGLPYNEQYF. V gene TRBV2 combines with J gene TRBJ2-7; 7 positions agree with TRBD2. V shed 5 bases, J shed 7 bases, and the junction held 11 bases outside the gene matches. The CDR3 covers 14 residues. From germline, CDR1 is SNHLY and CDR2 FYNNEI.

The J gene is TRBJ1-1, the V gene TRBV20-1, with D tentatively TRBD1 (6 bases). This CDR3 is 12 amino acids long. V shed 4 bases and J shed 4 bases, with 10 bases lying between them. Germline CDR1 and CDR2: DFQATT and SNEGSKA (reference sequence). CDR3 coding DNA: TGCAGTGCTAACAGGGCGAGCACTGAAGCTTTCTTT. It specifies CSANRASTEAFF.

Details on this clonotype: This may be a read error: a much more frequent sequence differs by one nucleotide. The chain uses TRBV20-1 and TRBJ1-6; TRBD1 might be the D (5 bases). V shed 1 base and J shed 7 bases, with 11 bases lying between them. CDR3 length: 14 residues. Germline CDR1 and CDR2: DFQATT and SNEGSKA (reference sequence). CDR3 amino acids: CSARGRDNNSPLHF. The CDR3, as DNA: TGCAGTGCTAGAGGCAGGGATAACAATTCACCCCTCCACTTT.

This clonotype came up a few times. V gene TRBV3-1 combines with J gene TRBJ1-5, with D unclear. Germline CDR1 is LGHDT and CDR2 is YNNKEL (reference sequence). V was trimmed by 3 bases and J by 4 bases, leaving 7 bases between them. This CDR3 contains 13 residues. The CDR3 spells CASSHRGNQPQHF. CDR3 nucleotides: TGTGCCAGCAGCCATCGAGGAAATCAGCCCCAGCATTTT.

This clonotype was picked up one time. The chain has TRBV5-1 and TRBJ2-7, with TRBD2 matching over 8 bases. The CDR3 is 15 amino acids. Germline values: CDR1 SGHRS, CDR2 YFSETQ. Trimming at V came to 3 bases and at J to 0 bases, leaving 5 bases not matched to a gene. The chain's CDR3 is CASSSVAGSSYEQYF. The CDR3 nucleotides are TGCGCCAGCAGCTCGGTAGCGGGAAGCTCCTACGAGCAGTACTTC.

Remarks on this clonotype: This could be a read error, since a much larger clone is one nucleotide away. The rearrangement links TRBV10-3 to TRBJ2-7, with no clear D. The V end was cut by 4 bases, the J end by 0 bases, with 10 bases between. Looked up from germline, CDR1 is ENHRY and CDR2 is SYGVKD. The CDR3 covers 14 residues. CDR3 in DNA: TGTGCCATCAGTGGCCCCGGCCTCTCCTACGAGCAGTACTTC. Protein sequence: CAISGPGLSYEQYF.

V usage is TRBV14 and J usage is TRBJ1-2; a weak D match, TRBD1 (6 bases). Germline CDR1 SGHDN, CDR2 FVKESK. There are 15 residues in the CDR3. Trimming left V 4 bases short and J 7 bases short, with 19 bases between. CDR3 coding DNA: TGTGCCAGCAGCCGATATAGGCGGGGGCAAGGTGGCTACACCTTC. It encodes CASSRYRRGQGGYTF.

There are many counts of this clonotype. The gene calls are TRBV6-5 and TRBJ2-7; D is unresolved. The V end lost 0 bases, the J end lost 3 bases, and 6 bases lay between the germline ends. Germline V gene data show CDR1 as MNHEY and CDR2 as SVGAGI. This CDR3 is 13 amino acids long. CDR3 region: CASSYSNFYEQYF. CDR3 bases: TGTGCCAGCAGTTACTCGAATTTCTACGAGCAGTACTTC.

The rearrangement joins TRBV12-3 or TRBV12-4 to TRBJ2-7; 7 bases match TRBD2. The CDR3 sequence is 14 residues long. The J segment lost 2 bases and the V segment lost 3 bases, leaving 4 bases of the junction unmatched. CDR3 loop: CASSFRLAAYEQYF. Written as DNA, the CDR3 is TGTGCCAGCAGTTTCAGGCTAGCGGCCTACGAGCAGTACTTC.

This clonotype was seen repeatedly, ten times or more. V usage is TRBV7-2 and J usage is TRBJ2-5, with D maybe TRBD2 (5 bases). The V gene lost 5 bases and the J gene lost 5 bases, with 21 bases spanning the gap. CDR1 SGHTA and CDR2 FQGNSA come from the germline V gene. The CDR3 is made up of 16 amino acids. CDR3 coding DNA: TGTGCCAGCAGCCCACGCCCCCTGGGAGCTAGCGAGACCCAGTACTTC. Amino acids: CASSPRPLGASETQYF.

This clonotype has ten or more counts. The chain links TRBV6-4 to TRBJ2-1; 9 nucleotides line up with TRBD2. In germline, CDR1 is MRHNA, CDR2 SNTAGT. The junction had 10 bases not matched to a gene; V was cut back by 7 bases and J by 6 bases. This CDR3 contains 15 residues. The CDR3 DNA is TGTGCCAGCATGAAAGCTAGCGGGGCCAGCAATGAGCAGTTCTTC. It yields the protein CASMKASGASNEQFF.

The rearrangement joins TRBV12-3 or TRBV12-4 to TRBJ1-4; 7 bases are shared with TRBD1. The V gene end was trimmed by 2 bases and the J gene end by 8 bases; junction bases not matched to a gene: 11. The CDR3 sequence is 16 residues long. CDR3 in DNA: TGTGCCAGCAGTTTATCCCTGGGCAGGGGGACGGAAAAACTGTTTTTT. It is translated as CASSLSLGRGTEKLFF.

To note about this clonotype: A much larger clone is a single base away; this may be a read error. DNA of the CDR3: TGTGCCAGCAGCCGAGAGGTGCGGGTTAGCTCCTACAATGAGCAGTTCTTC. The encoded protein is CASSREVRVSSYNEQFF. The rearrangement uses TRBV4-2 and TRBJ2-1, with D tentatively TRBD2 (5 bases). Per the germline V gene, CDR1 is LGHNA and CDR2 is YNFKEQ. The CDR3 runs to 17 residues. V was trimmed by 4 bases and J by 0 bases, leaving 16 bases between them.

This clonotype occurred many times. One end of the junction fails to match germline, which may point to a read error. This sequence joins TRBV4-1 and TRBJ1-2; D is possibly TRBD1 (6 bases). CDR1 MGHRA and CDR2 YSYEKL come from the germline V gene. The CDR3 runs to 13 residues. CDR3 nucleotides: TGTGCCAGCAGCCAGGGGACGGGGGATGGCTACACCTTC. This sequence encodes CASSQGTGDGYTF.

The chain couples TRBV28 to TRBJ1-1; D call uncertain. The CDR3 is 14 residues long. Germline V gene lookup returns CDR1 MDHEN and CDR2 SYDVKM. V was clipped by 1 base and J by 2 bases, with 8 bases between them. CDR3 nucleotides: TGTGCCAGCAGTTTATACGGCACCAACACTGAAGCTTTCTTT. Its protein is CASSLYGTNTEAFF.

This clonotype was observed a handful of times. The rearrangement joins TRBV5-4 to TRBJ2-4; perhaps TRBD1 as D (5 bases). Per the germline V gene, CDR1 is SGHNT and CDR2 is YYREEE (reference sequence). V shed 3 bases and J shed 13 bases, with 20 bases lying between them. The CDR3 totals 14 residues. CDR3 amino acids: CASSSDNRAPKQYF. The CDR3, as DNA: TGTGCCAGCAGCTCGGACAATCGGGCTCCGAAGCAGTACTTC.

This clonotype was seen ten or more times. The chain carries TRBV24-1 and TRBJ2-1; 11 bases match TRBD2. The V gene's germline CDR1 is KGHDR and CDR2 SFDVKD. V shed 5 bases, J shed 6 bases, and the junction held 2 bases outside the gene matches. The CDR3 extends over 14 amino acids. In DNA, the CDR3 is TGTGCCACCAGTGGAACTAGCGGGGGCAATGAGCAGTTCTTC. The encoded protein is CATSGTSGGNEQFF.